This T cell receptor beta chain was retrieved from a study of shared clonotypes between healthy human individuals. The wider study: For every donor, three CD4 naive, three CD4 memory, two CD8 naive and one CD8 memory plates were used.

The CDR3 consists of 13 residues. Trimming took 10 bases from V and 6 from J, leaving 16 bases between them. The germline CDR1 and CDR2 sequences are ENHRY and SYGVKD. Selected positively for CCR7 and CD45RO-negative, naive CD8 cells excluded terminally differentiated effector memory CD45RA+ cells. Produced via immunoSEQ multiplex PCR; TCRdb's table is partial and in-frame only. Of roughly 2.1 million clones detected, under 95% appear once; the ten largest clones hold 1.5% to 2%. Specimen: naive CD8+ T cells from PBMCs. This chain connects TRBV10-3 to TRBJ2-1, with a tentative D call TRBD1 (5 bases). The TCR sequence derives from a man younger than 35 in good health. Some clones in this sample may be carry-over from other donors' samples. CDR3 in DNA: TGTGCCACCCTCAGGGAAACCGTCAATGAGCAGTTCTTC. Protein sequence: CATLRETVNEQFF.